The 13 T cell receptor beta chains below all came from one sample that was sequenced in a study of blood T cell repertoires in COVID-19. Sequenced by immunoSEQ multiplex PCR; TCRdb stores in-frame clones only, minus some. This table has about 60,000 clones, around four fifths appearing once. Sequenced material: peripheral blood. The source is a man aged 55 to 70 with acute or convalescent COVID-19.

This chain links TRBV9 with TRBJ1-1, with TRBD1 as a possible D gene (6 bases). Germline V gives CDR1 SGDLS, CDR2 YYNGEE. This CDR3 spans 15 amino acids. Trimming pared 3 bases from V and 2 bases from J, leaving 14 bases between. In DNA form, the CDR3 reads TGTGCCAGCAGCGCCCTTCTGGACAGAAACACTGAAGCTTTCTTT. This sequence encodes CASSALLDRNTEAFF. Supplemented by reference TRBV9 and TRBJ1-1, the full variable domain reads DSGVTQTPKHLITATGQRVTLRCSPRSGDLSVYWYQQSLDQGLQFLIQYYNGEERAKGNILERFSAQQFPDLHSELNLSSLELGDSALYFCASSALLDRNTEAFFGQGTRLTVV.

The CDR3, as DNA: TGTGCCAGCAGCACCCGGGGGGGCCTCAGCACAGATACGCAGTATTTT. Translating it yields CASSTRGGLSTDTQYF. V is TRBV5-4 and J is TRBJ2-3, with 8 bases matching TRBD2. CDR3 size: 16 residues. The trim removed 4 bases at V and 0 bases at J, leaving 7 bases unmatched. Germline loops: CDR1 SGHNT, CDR2 YYREEE (reference sequence).

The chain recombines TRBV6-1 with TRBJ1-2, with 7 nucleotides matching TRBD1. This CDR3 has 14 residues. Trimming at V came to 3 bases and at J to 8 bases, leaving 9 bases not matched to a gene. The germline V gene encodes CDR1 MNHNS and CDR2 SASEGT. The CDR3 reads CASSEIQGFVGYTF. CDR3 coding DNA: TGTGCCAGCAGTGAGATACAGGGGTTTGTAGGCTACACCTTC.

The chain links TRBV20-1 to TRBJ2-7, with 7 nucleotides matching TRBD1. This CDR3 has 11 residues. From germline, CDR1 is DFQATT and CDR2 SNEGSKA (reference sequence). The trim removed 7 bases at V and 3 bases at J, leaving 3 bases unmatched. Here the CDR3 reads CSGGQNYEQYF. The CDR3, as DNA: TGCAGTGGGGGACAGAACTACGAGCAGTACTTC.

CDR3 sequence reads: CASSLTTGAYEQYF. The CDR3 bases are TGTGCCAGCAGTCTCACTACGGGGGCCTACGAGCAGTACTTC. The chain is built from TRBV7-2 and TRBJ2-7; the D gene is possibly TRBD2 (6 bases). The V gene lost 6 bases and the J gene lost 2 bases, with 14 bases spanning the gap. CDR3 length: 14 amino acids. Germline V gene lookup returns CDR1 SGHTA and CDR2 FQGNSA.

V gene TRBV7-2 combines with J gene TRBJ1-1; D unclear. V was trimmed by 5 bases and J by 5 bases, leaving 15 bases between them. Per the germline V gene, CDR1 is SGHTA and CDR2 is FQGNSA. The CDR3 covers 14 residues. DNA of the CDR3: TGTGCCAGCAGCCGCGGTCGCCCAGAGACTGAAGCTTTCTTT. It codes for CASSRGRPETEAFF. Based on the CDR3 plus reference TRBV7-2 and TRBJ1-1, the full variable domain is GAGVSQSPSNKVTEKGKDVELRCDPISGHTALYWYRQSLGQGLEFLIYFQGNSAPDKSGLPSDRFSAERTGGSVSTLTIQRTQQEDSAVYLCASSRGRPETEAFFGQGTRLTVV.

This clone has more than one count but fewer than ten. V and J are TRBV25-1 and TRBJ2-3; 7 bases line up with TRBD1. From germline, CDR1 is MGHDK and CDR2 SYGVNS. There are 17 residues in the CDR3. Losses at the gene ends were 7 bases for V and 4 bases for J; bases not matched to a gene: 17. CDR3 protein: CASTSDIGGEAPDTQYF. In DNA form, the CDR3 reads TGTGCCAGCACCTCCGACATAGGGGGCGAGGCACCAGATACGCAGTATTTT.

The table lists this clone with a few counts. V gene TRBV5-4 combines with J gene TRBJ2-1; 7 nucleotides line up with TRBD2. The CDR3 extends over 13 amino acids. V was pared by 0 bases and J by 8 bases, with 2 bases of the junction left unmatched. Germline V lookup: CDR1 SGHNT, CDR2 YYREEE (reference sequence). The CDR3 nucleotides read TGTGCCAGCAGCTTGGGACTAGCCTATGAGCAGTTCTTC. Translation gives CASSLGLAYEQFF.

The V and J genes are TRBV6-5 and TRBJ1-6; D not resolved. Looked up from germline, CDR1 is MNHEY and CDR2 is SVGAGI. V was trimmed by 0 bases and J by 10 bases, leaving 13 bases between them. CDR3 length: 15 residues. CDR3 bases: TGTGCCAGCAGTTACTCGGGCAGGTTCGGATCACCCCTCCACTTT. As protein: CASSYSGRFGSPLHF.

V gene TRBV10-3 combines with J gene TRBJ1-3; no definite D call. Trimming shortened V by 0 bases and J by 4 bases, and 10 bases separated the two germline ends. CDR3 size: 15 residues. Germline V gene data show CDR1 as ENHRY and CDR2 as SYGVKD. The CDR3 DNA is TGTGCCATCAGTGAGTCACGAGTTGTCGGAAACACCATATATTTT. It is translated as CAISESRVVGNTIYF.

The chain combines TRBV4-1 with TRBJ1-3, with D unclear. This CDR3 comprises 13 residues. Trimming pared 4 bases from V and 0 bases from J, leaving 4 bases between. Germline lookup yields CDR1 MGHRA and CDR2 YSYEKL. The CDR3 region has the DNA TGCGCCAGCAGCCTCCACTCTGGAAACACCATATATTTT. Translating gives CASSLHSGNTIYF.

The CDR3 protein is CASSPSQGARKGTQYF. CDR3 coding DNA: TGTGCCAGCTCACCCTCTCAAGGGGCCCGGAAAGGGACCCAGTACTTC. The chain carries TRBV18 and TRBJ2-5; tentatively, D is TRBD1 (5 bases). CDR1 and CDR2 (germline): KGHSH, LQKENI. Trimming left V 3 bases short and J 7 bases short, with 21 bases between. This CDR3 is 16 amino acids long. Full variable domain (missing parts from reference TRBV18 and TRBJ2-5): NAGVMQNPRHLVRRRGQEARLRCSPMKGHSHVYWYRQLPEEGLKFMVYLQKENIIDESGMPKERFSAEFPKEGPSILRIQQVVRGDSAAYFCASSPSQGARKGTQYFGPGTRLLVL.

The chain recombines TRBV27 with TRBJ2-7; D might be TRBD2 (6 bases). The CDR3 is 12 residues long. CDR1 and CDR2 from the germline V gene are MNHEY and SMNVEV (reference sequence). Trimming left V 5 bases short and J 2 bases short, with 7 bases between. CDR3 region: CASSRGTYEQYF. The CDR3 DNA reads TGTGCCAGCAGTCGGGGGACCTACGAGCAGTACTTC.